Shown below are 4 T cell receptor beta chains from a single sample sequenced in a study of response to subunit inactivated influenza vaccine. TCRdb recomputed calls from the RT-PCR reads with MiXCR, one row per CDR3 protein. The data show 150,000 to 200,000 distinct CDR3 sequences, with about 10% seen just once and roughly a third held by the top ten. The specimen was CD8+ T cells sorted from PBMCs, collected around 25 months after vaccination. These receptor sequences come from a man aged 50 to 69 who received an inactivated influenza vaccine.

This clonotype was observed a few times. The chain's CDR3 is CAWSVGGELFF. The CDR3 region has the DNA TGTGCCTGGAGTGTGGGGGGGGAGCTGTTTTTT. The chain combines TRBV30 with TRBJ2-2; no clear D. In germline, CDR1 is GTSNPN, CDR2 SVGIG (reference sequence). Trimming cost V 0 bases and J 8 bases, with 4 bases left between them. This CDR3 is built from 11 residues.

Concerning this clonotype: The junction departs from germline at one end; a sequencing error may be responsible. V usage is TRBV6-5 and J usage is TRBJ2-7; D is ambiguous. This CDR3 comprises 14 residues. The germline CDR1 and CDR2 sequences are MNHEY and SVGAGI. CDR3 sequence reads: CASSYSKGAVERYF. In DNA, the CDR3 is TGTGCCAGCAGTTACTCTAAGGGCGCGGTTGAGCGGTACTTC.

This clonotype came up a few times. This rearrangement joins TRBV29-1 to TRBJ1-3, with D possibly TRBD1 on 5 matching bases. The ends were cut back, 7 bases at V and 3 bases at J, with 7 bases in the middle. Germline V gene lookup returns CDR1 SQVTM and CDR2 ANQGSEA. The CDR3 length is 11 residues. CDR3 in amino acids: CSADSGNTIYF. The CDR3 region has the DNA TGCAGCGCCGACAGTGGAAACACCATATATTTT.

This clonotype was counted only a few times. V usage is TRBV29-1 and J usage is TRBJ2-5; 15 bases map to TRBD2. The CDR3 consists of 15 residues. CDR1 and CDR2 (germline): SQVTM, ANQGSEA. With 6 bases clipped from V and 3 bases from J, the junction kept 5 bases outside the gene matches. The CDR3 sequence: CSVGLAGGSEETQYF. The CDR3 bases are TGCAGCGTGGGACTAGCGGGGGGTTCAGAAGAGACCCAGTACTTC. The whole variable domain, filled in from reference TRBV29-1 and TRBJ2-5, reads SAVISQKPSRDICQRGTSLTIQCQVDSQVTMMFWYRQQPGQSLTLIATANQGSEATYESGFVIDKFPISRPNLTFSTLTVSNMSPEDSSIYLCSVGLAGGSEETQYFGPGTRLLVL.